This T cell receptor beta chain is drawn from a study of cytomegalovirus exposure and HLA in healthy donors. Libraries were prepared by immunoSEQ multiplex PCR; TCRdb keeps only in-frame clonotypes and omits some of them. The table shows 200,000 to 300,000 clones, with more than 75% occurring only once. Study results and caveats: There were some public TCRs occurring in many donors, but most TCR sequences were rare.

As for this clone: Its antigen is as yet unknown.

Trimming removed 9 bases from V and 4 bases from J, with 16 bases in between. Germline V gene data show CDR1 as MNHEY and CDR2 as SMNVEV (reference sequence). The CDR3 has 14 amino acids. This chain uses TRBV27 with TRBJ1-3; D gene uncertain. The source of this sequence is a woman aged 30 to 39 in good health and CMV-seropositive. What was sequenced was PBMCs. CDR3 protein: CASRPGLEGNTIYF. The CDR3 nucleotides read TGTGCCAGTCGCCCCGGCCTGGAGGGAAACACCATATATTTT.